Below, one T cell receptor (beta chain) is given with its context. Antigen: not known. Given a much more abundant clone one base away, this may be a read error. Time point defined: newly diagnosed GD, antithyroid drugs for less than 3 months. PBMC RNA served as the TCR library source. Investigators report Graves' disease was diagnosed under American Thyroid Association guidelines. This record belongs to a study of regulatory T cells in long-lasting Graves disease. General study findings and limits: Accuracy could have been hurt by small sample size.

Germline V gene sequence: CDR1 MDHEN, CDR2 SYDVKM. The CDR3 is made up of 12 amino acids. V dropped 5 bases and J dropped 8 bases, with 9 bases sitting between them. Assembly of TCR beta libraries relied on iRepertoire HTBI primers together with Arm-PCR of CDR3 regions. TCRdb re-derived calls from the multiplex PCR reads in MiXCR, one entry per CDR3 protein. The data hold about 530,000 distinct CDR3 sequences, with roughly a sixth observed a single time. This sample also appeared in a second study, on T cells in Graves' hyperthyroidism and ophthalmopathy.

V gene TRBV28 combines with J gene TRBJ1-4, with unresolved D. Specimen: peripheral blood mononuclear cells (PBMCs), collected at new diagnosis, from a patient treated with antithyroid drugs. The receptor's source is a woman aged 40 to 65 with Graves disease. The CDR3 sequence is CASSPHGEKLFF. The CDR3 nucleotides are TGTGCCAGCAGTCCGCATGGCGAAAAACTGTTTTTT. The full variable domain, rest sourced from reference TRBV28 and TRBJ1-4, is DVKVTQSSRYLVKRTGEKVFLECVQDMDHENMFWYRQDPGLGLRLIYFSYDVKMKEKGDIPEGYSVSREKKERFSLILESASTNQTSMYLCASSPHGEKLFFGSGTQLSVL.